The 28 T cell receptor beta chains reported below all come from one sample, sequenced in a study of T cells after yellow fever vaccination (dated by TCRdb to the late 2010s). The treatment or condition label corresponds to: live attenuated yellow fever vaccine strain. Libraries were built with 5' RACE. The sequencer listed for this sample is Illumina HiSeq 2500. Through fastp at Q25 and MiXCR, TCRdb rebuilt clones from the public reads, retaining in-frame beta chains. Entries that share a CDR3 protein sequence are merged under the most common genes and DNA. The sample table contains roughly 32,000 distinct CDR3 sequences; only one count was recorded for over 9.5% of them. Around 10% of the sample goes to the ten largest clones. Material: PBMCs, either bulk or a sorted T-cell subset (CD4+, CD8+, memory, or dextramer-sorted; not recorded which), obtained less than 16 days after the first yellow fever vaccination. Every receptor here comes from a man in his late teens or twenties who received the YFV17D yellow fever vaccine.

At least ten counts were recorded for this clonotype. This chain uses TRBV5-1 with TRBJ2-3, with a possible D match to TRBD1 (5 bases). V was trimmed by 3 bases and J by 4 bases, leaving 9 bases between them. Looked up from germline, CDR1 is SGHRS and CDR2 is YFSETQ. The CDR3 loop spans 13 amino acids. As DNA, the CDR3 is TGCGCCAGCAGCTCTCAGGGTGCAGATACGCAGTATTTT. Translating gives CASSSQGADTQYF.

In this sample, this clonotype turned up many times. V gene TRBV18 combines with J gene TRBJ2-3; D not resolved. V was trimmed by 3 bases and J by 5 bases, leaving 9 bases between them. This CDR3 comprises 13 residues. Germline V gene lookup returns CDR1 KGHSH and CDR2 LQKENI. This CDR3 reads CASSPTEKDTQYF. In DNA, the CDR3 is TGTGCCAGCTCACCGACGGAGAAAGATACGCAGTATTTT.

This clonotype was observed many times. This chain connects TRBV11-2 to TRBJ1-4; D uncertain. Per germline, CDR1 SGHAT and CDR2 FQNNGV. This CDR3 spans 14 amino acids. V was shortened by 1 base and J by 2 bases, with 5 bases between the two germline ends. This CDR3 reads CASSLAGTNEKLFF. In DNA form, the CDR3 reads TGTGCCAGCAGCTTAGCGGGTACTAATGAAAAACTGTTTTTT. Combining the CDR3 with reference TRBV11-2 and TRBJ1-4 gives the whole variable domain EAGVAQSPRYKIIEKRQSVAFWCNPISGHATLYWYQQILGQGPKLLIQFQNNGVVDDSQLPKDRFSAERLKGVDSTLKIQPAKLEDSAVYLCASSLAGTNEKLFFGSGTQLSVL.

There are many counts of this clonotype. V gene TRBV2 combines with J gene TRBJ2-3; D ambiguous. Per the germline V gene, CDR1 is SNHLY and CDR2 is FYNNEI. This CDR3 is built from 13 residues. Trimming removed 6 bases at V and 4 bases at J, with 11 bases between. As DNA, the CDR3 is TGTGCCAGCAGAATCACCTGGGCAGATACGCAGTATTTT. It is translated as CASRITWADTQYF.

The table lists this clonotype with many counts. The CDR3 bases are TGTGCCAGCAGTTTACGACGGATAACTAACTATGGCTACACCTTC. Translation: CASSLRRITNYGYTF. The genes are TRBV6-5 and TRBJ1-2, with unresolved D. The V end lost 4 bases, the J end lost 0 bases, and 12 bases lay between the germline ends. From germline, CDR1 is MNHEY and CDR2 SVGAGI. This CDR3 spans 15 amino acids.

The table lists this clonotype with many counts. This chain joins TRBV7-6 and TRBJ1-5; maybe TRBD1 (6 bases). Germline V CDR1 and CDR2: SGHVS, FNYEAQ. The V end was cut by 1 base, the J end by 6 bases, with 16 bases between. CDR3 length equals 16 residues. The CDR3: CASSLDRGRRSQPQHF. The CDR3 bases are TGTGCCAGCAGCTTAGATCGGGGGCGCCGAAGTCAGCCCCAGCATTTT.

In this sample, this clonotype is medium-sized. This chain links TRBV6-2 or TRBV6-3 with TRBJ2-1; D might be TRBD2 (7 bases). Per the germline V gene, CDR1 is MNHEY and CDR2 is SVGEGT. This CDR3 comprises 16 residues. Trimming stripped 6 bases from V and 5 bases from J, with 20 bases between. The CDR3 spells CASRYLAEGGHNEQFF. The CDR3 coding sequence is TGTGCCAGCAGATACCTAGCGGAGGGGGGGCACAATGAGCAGTTCTTC.

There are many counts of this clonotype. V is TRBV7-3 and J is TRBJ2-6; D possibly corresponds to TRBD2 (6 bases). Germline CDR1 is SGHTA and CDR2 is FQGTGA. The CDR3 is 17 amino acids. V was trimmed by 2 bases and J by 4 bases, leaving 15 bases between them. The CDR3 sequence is CASSLRTGLPGANVLTF. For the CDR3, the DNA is TGTGCCAGCAGCTTACGCACAGGACTACCAGGGGCCAACGTCCTGACTTTC.

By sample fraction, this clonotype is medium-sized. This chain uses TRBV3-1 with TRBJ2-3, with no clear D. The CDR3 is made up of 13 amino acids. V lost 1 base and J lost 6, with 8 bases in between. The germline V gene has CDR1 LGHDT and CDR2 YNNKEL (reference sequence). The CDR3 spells CASSQGLADTQYF. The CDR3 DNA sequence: TGTGCCAGCAGCCAAGGGTTGGCTGATACGCAGTATTTT.

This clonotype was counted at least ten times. CDR3 sequence (DNA): TGCAGTGCTCCGGGCCAAAACGGAGAGACCCAGTACTTC. This gives the protein CSAPGQNGETQYF. The genes are TRBV20-1 and TRBJ2-5; D is ambiguous. Germline V CDR1 and CDR2: DFQATT, SNEGSKA (reference sequence). This CDR3 contains 13 residues. V lost 5 bases and J 4 bases, leaving 14 bases between the germline ends.

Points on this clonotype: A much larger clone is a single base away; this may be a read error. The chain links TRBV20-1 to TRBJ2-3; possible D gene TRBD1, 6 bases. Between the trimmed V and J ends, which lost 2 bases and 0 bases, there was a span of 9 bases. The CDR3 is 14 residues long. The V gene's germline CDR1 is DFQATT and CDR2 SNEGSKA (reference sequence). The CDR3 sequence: CSARSGASTDTQYF. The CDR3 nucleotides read TGCAGTGCTAGATCAGGGGCTAGCACAGATACGCAGTATTTT.

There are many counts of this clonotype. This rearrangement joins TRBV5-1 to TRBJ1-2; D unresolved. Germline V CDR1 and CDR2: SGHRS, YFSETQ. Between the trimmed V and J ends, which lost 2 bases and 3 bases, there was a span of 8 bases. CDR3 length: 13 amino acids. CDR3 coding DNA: TGCGCCAGCAGCTTCGGCGGGGACTATGGCTACACCTTC. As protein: CASSFGGDYGYTF.

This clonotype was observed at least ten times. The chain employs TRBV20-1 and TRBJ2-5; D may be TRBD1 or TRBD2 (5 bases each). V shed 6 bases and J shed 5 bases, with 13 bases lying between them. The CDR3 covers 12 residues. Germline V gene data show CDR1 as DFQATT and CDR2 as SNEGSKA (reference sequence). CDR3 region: CSAQRDRETQYF. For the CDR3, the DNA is TGCAGTGCCCAGAGGGACCGCGAGACCCAGTACTTC.

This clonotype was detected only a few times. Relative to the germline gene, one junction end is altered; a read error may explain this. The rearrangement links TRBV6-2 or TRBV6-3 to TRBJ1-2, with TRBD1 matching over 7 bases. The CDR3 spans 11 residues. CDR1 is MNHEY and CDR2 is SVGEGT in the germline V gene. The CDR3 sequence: CATSATGECTF. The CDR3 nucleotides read TGTGCCACCAGTGCTACAGGGGAGTGCACCTTC.

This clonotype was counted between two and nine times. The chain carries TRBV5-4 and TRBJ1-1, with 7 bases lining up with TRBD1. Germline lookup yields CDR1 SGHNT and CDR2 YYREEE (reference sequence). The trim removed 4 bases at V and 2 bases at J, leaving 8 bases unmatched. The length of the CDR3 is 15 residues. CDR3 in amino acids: CASSGGTAANTEAFF. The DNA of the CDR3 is TGTGCCAGCAGCGGAGGGACAGCGGCTAACACTGAAGCTTTCTTT.

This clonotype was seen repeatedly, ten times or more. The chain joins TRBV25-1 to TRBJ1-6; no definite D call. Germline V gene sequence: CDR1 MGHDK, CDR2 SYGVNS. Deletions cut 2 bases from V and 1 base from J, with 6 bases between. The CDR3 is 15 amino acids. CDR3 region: CASSEKDSYNSPLHF. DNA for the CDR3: TGTGCCAGCAGTGAAAAGGATTCCTATAATTCACCCCTCCACTTT.

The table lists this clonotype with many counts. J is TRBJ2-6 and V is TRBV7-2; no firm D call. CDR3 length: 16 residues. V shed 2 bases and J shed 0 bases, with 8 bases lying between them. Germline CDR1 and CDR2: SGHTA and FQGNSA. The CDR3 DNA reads TGTGCCAGCAGCTTACAATACAGCTCTGGGGCCAACGTCCTGACTTTC. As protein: CASSLQYSSGANVLTF.

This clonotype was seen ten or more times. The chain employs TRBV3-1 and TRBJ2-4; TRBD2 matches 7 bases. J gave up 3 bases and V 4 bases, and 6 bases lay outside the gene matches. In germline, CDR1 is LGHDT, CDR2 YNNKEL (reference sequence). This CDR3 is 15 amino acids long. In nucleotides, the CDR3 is TGTGCCAGCAGCCTACTAGCGTACGGCAAAAACATTCAGTACTTC. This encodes CASSLLAYGKNIQYF.

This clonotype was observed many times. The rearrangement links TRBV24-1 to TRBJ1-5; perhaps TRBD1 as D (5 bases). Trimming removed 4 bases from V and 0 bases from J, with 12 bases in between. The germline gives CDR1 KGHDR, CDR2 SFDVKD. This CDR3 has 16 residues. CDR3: CATSDAGRGSNQPQHF. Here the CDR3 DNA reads TGTGCCACCAGTGACGCCGGGAGGGGTAGCAATCAGCCCCAGCATTTT.

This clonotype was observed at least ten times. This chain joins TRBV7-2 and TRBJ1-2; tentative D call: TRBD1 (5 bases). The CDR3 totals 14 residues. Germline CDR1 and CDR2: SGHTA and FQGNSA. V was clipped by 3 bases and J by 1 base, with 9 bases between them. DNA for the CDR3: TGTGCCAGCAGCTTCGACAGAGTTAACTATGGCTACACCTTC. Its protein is CASSFDRVNYGYTF. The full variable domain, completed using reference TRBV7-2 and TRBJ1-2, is GAGVSQSPSNKVTEKGKDVELRCDPISGHTALYWYRQSLGQGLEFLIYFQGNSAPDKSGLPSDRFSAERTGGSVSTLTIQRTQQEDSAVYLCASSFDRVNYGYTFGSGTRLTVV.

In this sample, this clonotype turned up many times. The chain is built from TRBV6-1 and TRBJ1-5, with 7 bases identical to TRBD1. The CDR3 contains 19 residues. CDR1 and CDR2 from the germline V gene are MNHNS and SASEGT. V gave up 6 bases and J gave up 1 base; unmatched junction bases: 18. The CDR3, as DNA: TGTGCCAGCAGGTCCCGGGACAGCCGTGGATTTTCCAGCAATCAGCCCCAGCATTTT. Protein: CASRSRDSRGFSSNQPQHF.

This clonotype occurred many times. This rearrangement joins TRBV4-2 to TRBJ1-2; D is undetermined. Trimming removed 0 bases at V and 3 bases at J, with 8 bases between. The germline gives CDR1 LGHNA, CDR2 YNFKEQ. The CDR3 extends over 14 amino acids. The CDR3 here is CASSQEEGHYGYTF. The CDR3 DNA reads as TGTGCCAGCAGCCAAGAGGAGGGCCACTATGGCTACACCTTC.

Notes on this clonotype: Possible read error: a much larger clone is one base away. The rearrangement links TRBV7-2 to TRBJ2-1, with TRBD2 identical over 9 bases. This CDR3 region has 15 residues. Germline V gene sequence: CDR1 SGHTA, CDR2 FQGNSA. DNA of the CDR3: TGTGTCAGCAGCCCGGCGAGCGGGGGGCACAATGAGCAGTTCTTC. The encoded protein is CVSSPASGGHNEQFF.

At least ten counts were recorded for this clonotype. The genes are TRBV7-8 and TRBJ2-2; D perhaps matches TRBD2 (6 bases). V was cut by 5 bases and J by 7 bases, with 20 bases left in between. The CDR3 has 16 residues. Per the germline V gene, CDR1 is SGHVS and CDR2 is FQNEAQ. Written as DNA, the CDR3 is TGTGCCAGCAGCCCTATAAGGAGGGGAAGGAGCGGGGAGCTGTTTTTT. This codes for CASSPIRRGRSGELFF.

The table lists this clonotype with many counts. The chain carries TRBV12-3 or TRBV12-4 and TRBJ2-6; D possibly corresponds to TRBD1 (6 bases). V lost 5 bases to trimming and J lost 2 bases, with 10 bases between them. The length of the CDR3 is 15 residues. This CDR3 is CASSQRGTGANVLTF. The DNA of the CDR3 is TGTGCCAGCAGTCAAAGGGGGACTGGGGCCAACGTCCTGACTTTC.

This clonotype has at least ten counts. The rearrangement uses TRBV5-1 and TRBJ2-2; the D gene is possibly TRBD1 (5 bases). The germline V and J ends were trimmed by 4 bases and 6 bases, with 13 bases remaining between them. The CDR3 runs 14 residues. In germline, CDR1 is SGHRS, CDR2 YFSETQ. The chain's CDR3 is CASSVRQFSGELFF. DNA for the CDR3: TGCGCCAGCAGCGTAAGACAGTTCTCCGGGGAGCTGTTTTTT.

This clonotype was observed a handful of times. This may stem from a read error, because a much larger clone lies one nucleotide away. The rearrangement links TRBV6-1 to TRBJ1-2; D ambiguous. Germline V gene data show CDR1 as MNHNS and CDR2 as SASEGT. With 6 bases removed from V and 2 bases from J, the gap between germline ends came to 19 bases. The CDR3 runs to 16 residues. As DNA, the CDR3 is TGTGCCAGCAGCTCCGATGACTTGCCCCCCAACTATGGCTACACCTTC. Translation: CASSSDDLPPNYGYTF.

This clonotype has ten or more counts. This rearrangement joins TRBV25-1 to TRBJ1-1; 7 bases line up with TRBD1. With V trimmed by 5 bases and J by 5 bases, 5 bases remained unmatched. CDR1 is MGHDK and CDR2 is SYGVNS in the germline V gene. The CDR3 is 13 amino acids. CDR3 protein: CASSKGQRTEAFF. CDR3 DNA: TGTGCCAGCAGTAAGGGACAGAGGACTGAAGCTTTCTTT.